Sequencing of this T cell receptor beta chain was carried out in a study of T-cell reconstitution after alpha-beta-depleted transplantation in children. In this sample, this clonotype turned up many times. Preparation of the TCRbeta library was carried out with unique molecular identifiers. TCRdb used MiXCR to reprocess the PCR reads, holding one entry per CDR3 protein. The sample consists of roughly 170,000 distinct CDR3 sequences, approximately 7% of them appearing once. With 3 bases removed from V and 4 bases from J, the gap between germline ends came to 15 bases. CDR3 size: 14 residues. CDR1 is DFQATT, CDR2 SNEGSKA, per germline (reference sequence).

The clonotype was recovered from a human donor who donated a stem cell graft to a child with Wiskott-Aldrich syndrome. The rearrangement joins TRBV20-1 to TRBJ1-1; possibly TRBD1 for D (6 bases). The source material was PBMCs from the stem cell graft donor, sampled from the stem cell graft. Here the CDR3 DNA reads TGCAGTGCTAGTACACACAGGGAGGCCACTGAAGCTTTCTTT. It encodes CSASTHREATEAFF.